One and the same sample provided the 31 T cell receptor beta chains below, sequenced in a study of blood T cell repertoires in COVID-19. Clones were sequenced by immunoSEQ multiplex PCR, and TCRdb holds only the in-frame ones, with some missing. The table includes about 230,000 clones, more than 65% detected once. Sequencing used peripheral blood. The receptors shown here come from a man in his forties who had recovered from COVID-19.

The chain is built from TRBV5-6 and TRBJ2-1; 8 bases match TRBD2. This CDR3 contains 15 residues. Germline assignment: CDR1 SGHDT and CDR2 YYEEEE. With 0 bases clipped from V and 9 bases from J, the junction kept 8 bases outside the gene matches. The CDR3 here is CASSLVSGGRPEQFF. The CDR3 DNA reads TGTGCCAGCAGCTTGGTGTCGGGGGGGCGCCCTGAGCAGTTCTTC.

CDR3 coding DNA: TGTGCCAGCAGCCTAGCCGTTAGCGGGAGCAGCTCCTACGAGCAGTACTTC. Protein product: CASSLAVSGSSSYEQYF. The chain links TRBV14 to TRBJ2-7, with 9 bases fitting TRBD2. The J segment lost 0 bases and the V segment lost 4 bases, leaving 10 bases of the junction unmatched. Germline V CDR1 and CDR2: SGHDN, FVKESK. The CDR3 loop spans 17 amino acids.

This clone appeared once. V gene TRBV2 combines with J gene TRBJ2-3, with D tentatively TRBD2 (6 bases). Between the trimmed V and J ends, which lost 2 bases and 6 bases, there was a span of 18 bases. Per the germline V gene, CDR1 is SNHLY and CDR2 is FYNNEI. This CDR3 contains 16 residues. The CDR3 DNA sequence: TGTGCCAGCAGTGAAATGGTTAGCGGATGGTCGGATACGCAGTATTTT. It codes for CASSEMVSGWSDTQYF.

The V call is TRBV25-1, the J call TRBJ1-2, with D unresolved. In germline, CDR1 is MGHDK, CDR2 SYGVNS. This CDR3 is 11 amino acids long. The ends were cut back, 4 bases at V and 4 bases at J, with 4 bases in the middle. CDR3 in amino acids: CASSAGYGYTF. In DNA form, the CDR3 reads TGTGCCAGCAGTGCGGGCTATGGCTACACCTTC.

The chain combines TRBV5-1 with TRBJ2-5; D not certain. V shed 6 bases and J shed 5 bases, with 20 bases lying between them. CDR3 size: 15 residues. Germline CDR1 is SGHRS and CDR2 is YFSETQ. The CDR3 loop is CASKTRPLSDETQYF. CDR3 in DNA: TGCGCCAGCAAGACACGACCTCTCTCCGATGAGACCCAGTACTTC. Complete variable domain (other parts from reference TRBV5-1 and TRBJ2-5): KAGVTQTPRYLIKTRGQQVTLSCSPISGHRSVSWYQQTPGQGLQFLFEYFSETQRNKGNFPGRFSGRQFSNSRSEMNVSTLELGDSALYLCASKTRPLSDETQYFGPGTRLLVL.

The chain joins TRBV7-2 to TRBJ1-2; maybe TRBD1 (5 bases). CDR3 length equals 16 residues. The germline V gene encodes CDR1 SGHTA and CDR2 FQGNSA. Trimming removed 5 bases from V and 6 bases from J, with 22 bases in between. CDR3 loop: CASSQNGQGAVDGYTF. The CDR3 DNA reads as TGTGCCAGCAGCCAAAACGGGCAGGGCGCTGTGGATGGCTACACCTTC. Supplemented by reference TRBV7-2 and TRBJ1-2, the full variable domain reads GAGVSQSPSNKVTEKGKDVELRCDPISGHTALYWYRQSLGQGLEFLIYFQGNSAPDKSGLPSDRFSAERTGGSVSTLTIQRTQQEDSAVYLCASSQNGQGAVDGYTFGSGTRLTVV.

The chain couples TRBV5-1 to TRBJ2-3, with D unresolved. Trimming shortened V by 0 bases and J by 4 bases, and 9 bases separated the two germline ends. This CDR3 spans 14 amino acids. The germline V gene has CDR1 SGHRS and CDR2 YFSETQ. The CDR3 is CASSLASGPDTQYF. CDR3 nucleotides: TGCGCCAGCAGCTTGGCCTCTGGGCCAGATACGCAGTATTTT.

The J gene is TRBJ1-4, the V gene TRBV5-1; D is unclear. Trimming took off 3 bases at V and 7 bases at J, with 16 bases between the two ends. The CDR3 length is 15 residues. Germline CDR1 reads SGHRS; CDR2 reads YFSETQ. CDR3 bases: TGCGCCAGCAGCTACAACATCGGGGTCGGTGAAAAACTGTTTTTT. The encoded protein is CASSYNIGVGEKLFF.

The rearrangement uses TRBV7-9 and TRBJ2-2; TRBD1 matches at 7 bases. CDR1 is SEHNR, CDR2 FQNEAQ, per germline (reference sequence). The trim removed 0 bases at V and 6 bases at J, leaving 10 bases unmatched. The CDR3 sequence is 17 residues long. Written as DNA, the CDR3 is TGTGCCAGCAGCTTAGCGAGACAGGGCTATGGTCCCGGGGAGCTGTTTTTT. Protein sequence: CASSLARQGYGPGELFF.

This clone was counted a single time. This chain connects TRBV5-1 to TRBJ1-5; a weak D match, TRBD1 (5 bases). Germline assignment: CDR1 SGHRS and CDR2 YFSETQ. With 0 bases removed from V and 4 bases from J, the gap between germline ends came to 11 bases. CDR3 length: 15 amino acids. CDR3 DNA: TGCGCCAGCAGCTTGGAGGGGATTGGGAATCAGCCCCAGCATTTT. It encodes CASSLEGIGNQPQHF. Full variable domain (missing parts from reference TRBV5-1 and TRBJ1-5): KAGVTQTPRYLIKTRGQQVTLSCSPISGHRSVSWYQQTPGQGLQFLFEYFSETQRNKGNFPGRFSGRQFSNSRSEMNVSTLELGDSALYLCASSLEGIGNQPQHFGDGTRLSIL.

This chain joins TRBV19 and TRBJ2-7, with TRBD2 matching over 10 bases. V was pared by 2 bases and J by 2 bases, with 6 bases of the junction left unmatched. The CDR3 extends over 16 amino acids. The germline V gene has CDR1 LNHDA and CDR2 SQIVND (reference sequence). Written as DNA, the CDR3 is TGTGCCAGTAGTATAAGGGCTAGCGGGGGAGCCTACGAGCAGTACTTC. Translating gives CASSIRASGGAYEQYF.

This clone turned up a few times. The CDR3 sequence is CASSLGGPPGTRYGYTF. The CDR3 bases are TGTGCCAGCAGCTTAGGTGGGCCCCCCGGGACACGCTATGGCTACACCTTC. The chain uses TRBV7-9 and TRBJ1-2; perhaps TRBD1 as D (6 bases). The V end lost 1 base, the J end lost 4 bases, and 19 bases lay between the germline ends. Germline V gene lookup returns CDR1 SEHNR and CDR2 FQNEAQ (reference sequence). The CDR3 runs 17 residues.

CDR3 in amino acids: CASGLGSSGTNYEQYF. DNA for the CDR3: TGTGCTAGTGGTTTGGGGTCTAGCGGGACTAATTACGAGCAGTACTTC. The chain has TRBV12-5 and TRBJ2-7; TRBD2 aligns across 9 bases. V lost 1 base and J lost 4; bases outside the gene matches: 8. This CDR3 comprises 16 residues. Germline CDR1 and CDR2: LGHNT and FRNRAP.

V and J are TRBV6-6 and TRBJ2-7, with a tentative D call TRBD1 (5 bases). The germline CDR1 and CDR2 sequences are MNHNY and SVGAGI (reference sequence). CDR3 size: 11 residues. V lost 2 bases and J lost 6, with 5 bases in between. CDR3 DNA sequence: TGTGCCAGCAGTTACCAGGGCGAGCAGTACTTC. Its translation is CASSYQGEQYF.

This chain joins TRBV10-3 and TRBJ1-2, with TRBD1 identical over 10 bases. From germline, CDR1 is ENHRY and CDR2 SYGVKD. CDR3 length equals 16 residues. Germline trimming cut 2 bases from V and 3 bases from J; bases unmatched to any gene: 6. CDR3: CAISETDGQGDYGYTF. The CDR3 DNA sequence: TGTGCCATCAGTGAGACCGACGGACAGGGGGACTATGGCTACACCTTC.

The J gene is TRBJ1-3, the V gene TRBV12-3 or TRBV12-4; D gene ambiguous. The CDR3 spans 13 residues. V was trimmed by 3 bases and J by 5 bases, leaving 8 bases between them. The CDR3 DNA is TGTGCCAGCAGTTTTAGTCTCCGAAACACCATATATTTT. This sequence encodes CASSFSLRNTIYF.

This chain joins TRBV5-3 and TRBJ1-5; D unresolved. TRBV5-3 is an open reading frame, and its role is uncertain. V lost 10 bases, J lost 1 base, and 15 bases lay in between. There are 14 residues in the CDR3. CDR3 in amino acids: CAALGRESNQPQHF. CDR3 DNA sequence: TGTGCCGCTTTGGGCCGGGAGAGCAATCAGCCCCAGCATTTT.

The gene calls are TRBV15 and TRBJ1-4; 9 bases map to TRBD1. CDR3 length equals 16 residues. The germline V gene has CDR1 LNHNV and CDR2 YYDKDF (reference sequence). V shed 5 bases, J shed 13 bases, and the junction held 17 bases outside the gene matches. The CDR3: CATSLTMGTGNDALFF. The DNA for the CDR3 is TGTGCCACCAGCCTAACAATGGGGACAGGGAATGACGCACTGTTTTTT.

This clone appeared a few times. The V and J genes are TRBV5-1 and TRBJ1-1, with D possibly matching TRBD1 (5 bases). CDR1 is SGHRS and CDR2 is YFSETQ in the germline V gene. Trimming stripped 4 bases from V and 10 bases from J, with 20 bases between. This CDR3 spans 14 amino acids. CDR3 residues: CASSPRTQTGGAFF. In DNA, the CDR3 is TGCGCCAGCAGCCCTCGGACCCAGACCGGGGGAGCTTTCTTT.

The table lists this clone with a count of one. The rearrangement links TRBV10-2 to TRBJ2-4; TRBD2 agrees at 7 bases. Germline V CDR1 and CDR2: WSHSY, SAAADI. This CDR3 region has 13 residues. The J segment lost 8 bases and the V segment lost 4 bases, leaving 5 bases of the junction unmatched. The CDR3: CASSVVGGDIQYF. The CDR3 DNA reads as TGCGCCAGCAGTGTAGTGGGAGGGGACATTCAGTACTTC.

The chain combines TRBV7-2 with TRBJ2-1; the match to TRBD2 covers 7 bases. CDR1 and CDR2 (germline): SGHTA, FQGNSA. Trimming took 4 bases from V and 10 from J; bases not matched to a gene: 13. This CDR3 comprises 15 residues. CDR3 protein: CASSSLAGGITEQFF. In DNA form, the CDR3 reads TGTGCCAGCAGCTCGTTAGCGGGTGGAATTACGGAGCAGTTCTTC.

This clone was counted ten times or more. The rearrangement joins TRBV5-1 to TRBJ2-5, with TRBD2 identical over 11 bases. The CDR3 consists of 15 residues. V lost 4 bases to trimming and J lost 2 bases; unmatched junction nucleotides: 4. Germline CDR1 is SGHRS and CDR2 is YFSETQ. Written as DNA, the CDR3 is TGCGCCAGCAGCACCGGGACTAGCGGACAAGAGACCCAGTACTTC. Its protein is CASSTGTSGQETQYF. Complete variable domain (other parts from reference TRBV5-1 and TRBJ2-5): KAGVTQTPRYLIKTRGQQVTLSCSPISGHRSVSWYQQTPGQGLQFLFEYFSETQRNKGNFPGRFSGRQFSNSRSEMNVSTLELGDSALYLCASSTGTSGQETQYFGPGTRLLVL.

V and J are TRBV5-4 and TRBJ2-2; tentatively, D is TRBD2 (6 bases). The germline CDR1 and CDR2 sequences are SGHNT and YYREEE (reference sequence). The CDR3 totals 13 residues. V shed 3 bases and J shed 7 bases, with 10 bases lying between them. CDR3: CASSWDSFGELFF. The CDR3 DNA reads TGTGCCAGCAGCTGGGACTCGTTCGGGGAGCTGTTTTTT.

The chain is built from TRBV11-3 and TRBJ2-1; tentative D call: TRBD2 (6 bases). CDR3 length: 13 amino acids. The V gene lost 5 bases and the J gene lost 10 bases, with 15 bases spanning the gap. Germline values: CDR1 SGHNT, CDR2 YENEEA. The CDR3 DNA reads TGTGCCAGCAGCCCATCCGTTGCGGGGGAGCAGTTCTTC. This translates into CASSPSVAGEQFF.

With respect to this clone: At the DNA level, this CDR3 is encoded by other sequences in the same sample as well. The chain is built from TRBV7-9 and TRBJ2-5; 10 positions agree with TRBD1. The junction had 3 bases not matched to a gene; V was cut back by 4 bases and J by 4 bases. There are 14 residues in the CDR3. Germline CDR1 SEHNR, CDR2 FQNEAQ (reference sequence). The CDR3 loop reads CASSSWDRGETQYF. The CDR3 DNA follows: TGTGCCAGCAGCTCCTGGGACAGGGGAGAGACCCAGTACTTC.

This sequence joins TRBV19 and TRBJ1-4, with a weak D call TRBD1 (6 bases). The V gene lost 6 bases and the J gene lost 8 bases, with 16 bases spanning the gap. The germline V gene has CDR1 LNHDA and CDR2 SQIVND (reference sequence). This CDR3 is built from 14 residues. The CDR3 region is CASSPAPRGEKLFF. The CDR3 coding sequence is TGTGCCAGTAGCCCGGCCCCAAGGGGGGAAAAACTGTTTTTT.

The chain combines TRBV30 with TRBJ2-5, with TRBD2 identical over 7 bases. Per germline, CDR1 GTSNPN and CDR2 SVGIG (reference sequence). J was trimmed by 0 bases and V by 7 bases; bases with no gene match: 8. This CDR3 region has 14 residues. CDR3 residues: CAFELRGDQETQYF. The CDR3 nucleotides read TGTGCCTTCGAATTACGGGGGGACCAAGAGACCCAGTACTTC.

The chain carries TRBV5-5 and TRBJ2-7; D possibly corresponds to TRBD2 (5 bases). CDR1 and CDR2 (germline): SGHKS, YYEKEE (reference sequence). The CDR3 length is 14 residues. Trimming took 2 bases from V and 0 from J, leaving 9 bases between them. CDR3 sequence (DNA): TGTGCCAGCAGCTTAATGGGGAGCTCCTACGAGCAGTACTTC. Protein: CASSLMGSSYEQYF. Based on the CDR3 plus reference TRBV5-5 and TRBJ2-7, the full variable domain is DAGVTQSPTHLIKTRGQQVTLRCSPISGHKSVSWYQQVLGQGPQFIFQYYEKEERGRGNFPDRFSARQFPNYSSELNVNALLLGDSALYLCASSLMGSSYEQYFGPGTRLTVT.

The chain combines TRBV6-1 with TRBJ2-5; D unresolved. Germline V lookup: CDR1 MNHNS, CDR2 SASEGT. V shed 10 bases and J shed 2 bases, with 17 bases lying between them. The CDR3 covers 14 residues. The CDR3 here is CATHAVQGQETQYF. CDR3 nucleotides: TGTGCCACTCATGCGGTCCAAGGACAAGAGACCCAGTACTTC.

V is TRBV9 and J is TRBJ2-2; D remains unclear. The length of the CDR3 is 13 residues. The V end was cut by 6 bases, the J end by 1 base, with 7 bases between. CDR1 and CDR2 (germline): SGDLS, YYNGEE. The CDR3, as DNA: TGTGCCAGCACTTACGGGAACACCGGGGAGCTGTTTTTT. It translates to CASTYGNTGELFF. Full variable domain (rest looked up from reference TRBV9 and TRBJ2-2): DSGVTQTPKHLITATGQRVTLRCSPRSGDLSVYWYQQSLDQGLQFLIQYYNGEERAKGNILERFSAQQFPDLHSELNLSSLELGDSALYFCASTYGNTGELFFGEGSRLTVL.

The chain is built from TRBV29-1 and TRBJ2-1; 7 bases fit TRBD2. CDR3 size: 15 residues. Germline V gene data show CDR1 as SQVTM and CDR2 as ANQGSEA. Unmatched junction bases numbered 6, after V lost 0 bases and J lost 4 bases. As DNA, the CDR3 is TGCAGCGTTGAAGATTGGCTAGCGGATTACAATGAGCAGTTCTTC. Its protein is CSVEDWLADYNEQFF.